This is a list of T cell receptor beta chains from one sample in a study of blood T cell repertoires in COVID-19. Generated by immunoSEQ multiplex PCR, the TCRdb table keeps only in-frame clones and is missing some. The sample has roughly 250,000 clones; about 82% are singletons. The sequenced sample was peripheral blood. The receptors were gathered from an older woman with active or convalescent COVID-19. The conserved cysteine and the conserved F or W are not part of the CDR3 here. A D gene is named only where the DNA matches it firmly.

j_call d_call v_call cdr3_aa
TRBJ2-3 NA TRBV7-9 ASSTRREATQY
TRBJ1-5 TRBD1 TRBV28 ASSLLSTGWVAQPQH
TRBJ2-2 TRBD2 TRBV6-6 ASSTRTSVGGELF
TRBJ2-5 TRBD2 TRBV29-1 SVQGFAGRGETQY
TRBJ2-1 NA TRBV6-4 ASSLERGGIDEQF
TRBJ1-1 NA TRBV11-2 ASSSSTGRTEAF
TRBJ2-1 TRBD2 TRBV7-8 ASSLEWAGAAEQF
TRBJ2-3 NA TRBV5-4 ASSFVPTTDTQY
TRBJ2-3 TRBD1 TRBV5-5 ASSIPTGADTQY
TRBJ2-5 TRBD1 TRBV19 ASNDPRRDRETQY
TRBJ1-4 NA TRBV11-2 ASSKRPGEKLF
TRBJ2-7 TRBD2 TRBV11-3 ASSSPREYEQY
TRBJ1-5 TRBD1 TRBV10-1 ASMQQGAGSSNQPQH
TRBJ2-2 NA TRBV19 ASRRTRGAGTGELF
TRBJ2-3 NA TRBV5-1 ASSLVGQNTDTQY
TRBJ1-1 NA TRBV28 ASSLIPNVGSTEAF
TRBJ1-5 TRBD1 TRBV2 ASSRQGGSGMTQH
TRBJ1-2 TRBD1 TRBV10-3 AISDGRGHGYT
TRBJ1-1 NA TRBV28 ASRGGGRESTEAF
TRBJ1-1 NA TRBV27 ASSLRQSMNTEAF
TRBJ2-3 TRBD2 TRBV25-1 ASSDSGRTDTQY
TRBJ2-6 NA TRBV10-3 AISETHSSGANVLT